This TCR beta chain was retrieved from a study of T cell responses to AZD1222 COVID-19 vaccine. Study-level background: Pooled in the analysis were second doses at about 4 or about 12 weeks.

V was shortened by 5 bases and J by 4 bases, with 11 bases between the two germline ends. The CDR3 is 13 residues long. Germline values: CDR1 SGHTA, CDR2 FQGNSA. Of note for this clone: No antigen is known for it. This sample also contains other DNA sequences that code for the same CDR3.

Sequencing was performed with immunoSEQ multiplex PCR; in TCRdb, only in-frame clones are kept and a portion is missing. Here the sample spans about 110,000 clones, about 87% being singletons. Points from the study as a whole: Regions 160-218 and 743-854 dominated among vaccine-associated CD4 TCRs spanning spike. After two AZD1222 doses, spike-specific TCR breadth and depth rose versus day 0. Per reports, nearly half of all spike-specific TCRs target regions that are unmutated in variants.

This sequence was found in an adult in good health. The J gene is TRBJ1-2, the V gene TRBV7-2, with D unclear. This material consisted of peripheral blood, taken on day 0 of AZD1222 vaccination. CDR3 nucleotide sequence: TGTGCCAGCAGCCCCGGCCAAATCTATGGCTACACCTTC. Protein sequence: CASSPGQIYGYTF.